The 10 T cell receptor beta chains below come from one sample, sequenced in a study of blood T cell repertoires in COVID-19. Assay used: immunoSEQ multiplex PCR; TCRdb lists only in-frame clones, some missing. The sample records more than 100,000 clones, roughly 90% being singletons. The specimen sequenced was peripheral blood. The receptors were gathered from a man between 65 and 79 years old with active COVID-19.

The chain combines TRBV6-2 or TRBV6-3 with TRBJ2-1; D gene uncertain. Germline V gene data show CDR1 as MNHEY and CDR2 as SVGEGT. This CDR3 is built from 15 residues. V lost 5 bases, J lost 0 bases, and 11 bases lay in between. CDR3 in DNA: TGTGCCAGCAGTCCCATTAAGAGCTCCTACAATGAGCAGTTCTTC. Protein: CASSPIKSSYNEQFF.

The chain carries TRBV11-3 and TRBJ1-1; D possibly corresponds to TRBD1 (5 bases). Germline CDR1 is SGHNT and CDR2 is YENEEA. Deletions cut 0 bases from V and 6 bases from J, with 8 bases between. The CDR3 totals 13 residues. CDR3 sequence reads: CASSLEWGAEAFF. CDR3 sequence (DNA): TGTGCCAGCAGCTTAGAATGGGGGGCTGAAGCTTTCTTT.

CDR3 in amino acids: CATRDSQETQYF. The DNA for the CDR3 is TGTGCCACCAGGGACAGCCAAGAGACCCAGTACTTC. The chain recombines TRBV24-1 with TRBJ2-5; a possible D gene is TRBD1 (6 bases). Trimming removed 7 bases from V and 1 base from J, with 6 bases in between. This CDR3 spans 12 amino acids. Germline V gene sequence: CDR1 KGHDR, CDR2 SFDVKD.

About this clone: Within the sample, other DNA sequences also encode this same CDR3. V gene TRBV7-2 combines with J gene TRBJ2-5; D remains unclear. Germline CDR1 and CDR2: SGHTA and FQGNSA. The CDR3 runs to 13 residues. Trimming cost V 1 base and J 2 bases, with 5 bases left between them. CDR3 loop: CASSLGGQETQYF. The CDR3 nucleotides read TGTGCCAGCAGCTTAGGCGGTCAAGAGACCCAGTACTTC.

The chain combines TRBV21-1 with TRBJ2-7; the table's D gene call, TRBD2, was not cross checked with the DNA. TRBV21-1 is listed as a pseudogene. The CDR3 is made up of 17 amino acids. The CDR3 region is CASSNDSRTGEVNEQYF. DNA for the CDR3: TGTGCCAGCAGCAATGATTCCCGGACGGGAGAGGTAAACGAGCAGTACTTC.

The chain combines TRBV6-6 with TRBJ1-3; D may be TRBD1 (6 bases). CDR3 length: 15 amino acids. Trimming cost V 5 bases and J 0 bases, with 11 bases left between them. The germline CDR1 and CDR2 sequences are MNHNY and SVGAGI (reference sequence). CDR3 in amino acids: CASSGHRDSGNTIYF. The DNA for the CDR3 is TGTGCCAGCAGTGGTCACAGGGACTCTGGAAACACCATATATTTT.

This clone was counted once. The chain uses TRBV28 and TRBJ2-7, with TRBD1 matching 8 bases. Germline CDR1 and CDR2: MDHEN and SYDVKM. The CDR3 totals 14 residues. Unmatched junction bases numbered 4, after V lost 4 bases and J lost 2 bases. In DNA form, the CDR3 reads TGTGCCAGCAGTTACCGGACAGGGACCTACGAGCAGTACTTC. As protein: CASSYRTGTYEQYF.

This sequence joins TRBV5-6 and TRBJ2-3; TRBD2 aligns across 16 bases. CDR1 is SGHDT and CDR2 is YYEEEE in the germline V gene. The length of the CDR3 is 17 residues. V gave up 4 bases and J gave up 3 bases; unmatched junction bases: 5. CDR3 DNA: TGTGCCAGCAGCAGGGGACTAGCGGGAGGGCTAACAGATACGCAGTATTTT. Translated, it gives CASSRGLAGGLTDTQYF.

This chain joins TRBV14 and TRBJ1-6; TRBD1 matches 8 bases. There are 18 residues in the CDR3. With 1 base clipped from V and 6 bases from J, the junction kept 11 bases outside the gene matches. Germline values: CDR1 SGHDN, CDR2 FVKESK. The CDR3 spells CASSQGTPVTGVNSPLHF. The CDR3 region has the DNA TGTGCCAGCAGCCAAGGCACTCCCGTGACAGGGGTTAATTCACCCCTCCACTTT. Complete variable domain (other parts from reference TRBV14 and TRBJ1-6): EAGVTQFPSHSVIEKGQTVTLRCDPISGHDNLYWYRRVMGKEIKFLLHFVKESKQDESGMPNNRFLAERTGGTYSTLKVQPAELEDSGVYFCASSQGTPVTGVNSPLHFGNGTRLTVT.

The rearrangement uses TRBV2 and TRBJ2-1; 10 bases agree with TRBD2. V was pared by 3 bases and J by 7 bases, with 6 bases of the junction left unmatched. Germline CDR1 and CDR2: SNHLY and FYNNEI. CDR3 size: 15 residues. CDR3 coding DNA: TGTGCCAGCAGTGAGCAGGGACTAGCGTCTAATGAGCAGTTCTTC. As protein: CASSEQGLASNEQFF.